This T cell receptor (beta chain) was identified in a study of monozygotic twins with cystic fibrosis. Regarding the study as a whole: The repertoire was suggested to be naive-dominated, clonality median around 0.01.

On this clone: The antigen remains undetermined.

V trimming: 3 bases; J trimming: 3 bases; junction bases outside the gene matches: 1. Looked up from germline, CDR1 is SGHKS and CDR2 is YYEKEE (reference sequence). The length of the CDR3 is 13 residues. Method: immunoSEQ multiplex PCR; TCRdb's copy keeps in-frame clones and lacks some. The table has 4,000 to 5,000 clones, 96% seen once. The material sequenced was blood. The rearrangement joins TRBV5-5 to TRBJ1-1; TRBD1 aligns across 8 bases. This receptor was taken from a boy between 2 and 15 years old with cystic fibrosis. The CDR3 here is CASSSQGDTEAFF. The DNA for the CDR3 is TGTGCCAGCAGCTCACAGGGGGACACTGAAGCTTTCTTT.